This entry lists 27 T cell receptor beta chains sequenced from one sample in a study of response to subunit inactivated influenza vaccine. TCRdb called the RT-PCR reads again in MiXCR, with one record for every CDR3 protein. The sample has approximately 680,000 distinct CDR3 sequences; less than 20% are singletons. This sample comprised PBMCs from blood, obtained about 13 days after vaccination. The receptors come from a man aged 45 to 65 who received an inactivated influenza vaccine.

The rearrangement links TRBV6-1 to TRBJ1-2; D is undetermined. V was trimmed by 1 base and J by 4 bases, leaving 13 bases between them. Germline V gene sequence: CDR1 MNHNS, CDR2 SASEGT. This CDR3 is 15 amino acids long. CDR3 residues: CASSEGGGATYGYTF. Written as DNA, the CDR3 is TGTGCCAGCAGTGAAGGGGGAGGAGCTACCTATGGCTACACCTTC.

The chain combines TRBV28 with TRBJ2-1; unclear D gene. This CDR3 has 12 amino acids. The V gene's germline CDR1 is MDHEN and CDR2 SYDVKM. The V and J ends lost 6 bases and 4 bases respectively, with 7 bases between them. The CDR3 nucleotides read TGTGCCAGCAGCCCATTTTACAATGAGCAGTTCTTC. This encodes CASSPFYNEQFF. Complete variable domain (other parts from reference TRBV28 and TRBJ2-1): DVKVTQSSRYLVKRTGEKVFLECVQDMDHENMFWYRQDPGLGLRLIYFSYDVKMKEKGDIPEGYSVSREKKERFSLILESASTNQTSMYLCASSPFYNEQFFGPGTRLTVL.

CDR3 DNA: TGCGCCAGCCAGCGCAATGAGGGGGCCTACTACGAGCAGTACTTC. This gives the protein CASQRNEGAYYEQYF. This chain links TRBV5-1 with TRBJ2-7; 7 bases agree with TRBD1. The CDR3 is made up of 15 amino acids. Germline lookup yields CDR1 SGHRS and CDR2 YFSETQ. Trimming cost V 7 bases and J 3 bases; bases outside gene matches: 13.

The chain links TRBV5-1 to TRBJ2-5, with TRBD2 matching 7 bases. CDR3 length: 14 amino acids. CDR1 is SGHRS and CDR2 is YFSETQ in the germline V gene. J lost 2 bases, V lost 5 bases, and 6 bases had no gene match. CDR3 bases: TGCGCCAGCAGACGCGGGAGTCCTCAAGAGACCCAGTACTTC. The encoded protein is CASRRGSPQETQYF.

This chain uses TRBV24-1 with TRBJ2-5; 9 bases are a match to TRBD1. The CDR3 contains 17 residues. V trimming: 4 bases; J trimming: 2 bases; junction bases outside the gene matches: 10. Germline CDR1 reads KGHDR; CDR2 reads SFDVKD. The CDR3 reads CATSDPRTGARQETQYF. CDR3 bases: TGTGCCACCAGTGACCCCAGGACAGGGGCCCGACAAGAGACCCAGTACTTC.

This clonotype was observed a handful of times. The V gene is TRBV21-1, the J gene TRBJ1-5; the DNA was not used to check the table's D call, TRBD1. TRBV21-1 is tagged as a pseudogene. The CDR3 length is 16 residues. The CDR3 DNA sequence: TGTGCCAGCAGCAAAGGGGACAGGGATAGCAATCAGCCCCAGCATTTT. Residues: CASSKGDRDSNQPQHF.

This clonotype was counted only a few times. This sequence joins TRBV7-9 and TRBJ2-2; 7 bases are a match to TRBD1. This CDR3 has 14 residues. V gave up 5 bases and J gave up 7 bases; unmatched junction bases: 7. Per the germline V gene, CDR1 is SEHNR and CDR2 is FQNEAQ (reference sequence). The chain's CDR3 is CASSEKQGIGELFF. The CDR3 DNA follows: TGTGCCAGCAGCGAAAAACAGGGGATCGGGGAGCTGTTTTTT.

The J gene is TRBJ2-7, the V gene TRBV18; D ambiguous. With 2 bases removed from V and 6 bases from J, the gap between germline ends came to 11 bases. Germline V gene sequence: CDR1 KGHSH, CDR2 LQKENI. The CDR3 totals 13 residues. This CDR3 is CASSPGPLREQYF. The CDR3 DNA is TGTGCCAGCTCACCAGGGCCCCTACGCGAGCAGTACTTC. Using reference TRBV18 and TRBJ2-7 for the parts outside the CDR3, the full variable domain is NAGVMQNPRHLVRRRGQEARLRCSPMKGHSHVYWYRQLPEEGLKFMVYLQKENIIDESGMPKERFSAEFPKEGPSILRIQQVVRGDSAAYFCASSPGPLREQYFGPGTRLTVT.

As concerns this clonotype: Being one base from a much bigger clone, this may be a read error. The chain recombines TRBV7-8 with TRBJ2-1, with D uncertain. The CDR3 has 15 amino acids. Germline V gene data show CDR1 as SGHVS and CDR2 as FQNEAQ. The CDR3 DNA sequence: TGTGCCAGCATCTTAGTGCCAGGCCTAGGCAATGAGCAGTTCTTC. Its translation: CASILVPGLGNEQFF.

The chain couples TRBV12-2 to TRBJ2-7; TRBD2, the table's D call, was not compared with the DNA. TRBV12-2 is deemed a pseudogene. The length of the CDR3 is 13 residues. The CDR3 coding sequence is TGTGCAAGTCGCTTGAGGGAATCCTACGAGCAGTACTTC. Its translation is CASRLRESYEQYF.

V is TRBV12-3 or TRBV12-4 and J is TRBJ2-5; 13 bases are shared with TRBD2. The CDR3 consists of 15 residues. V lost 5 bases to trimming and J lost 2 bases; unmatched junction nucleotides: 2. The CDR3 region is CASSGLAGEQETQYF. CDR3 nucleotides: TGTGCCAGCAGTGGACTAGCGGGGGAACAAGAGACCCAGTACTTC.

This CDR3 is CSAQGQAWTEAFF. The DNA for the CDR3 is TGCAGTGCGCAGGGACAGGCCTGGACTGAAGCTTTCTTT. The V call is TRBV20-1, the J call TRBJ1-1, with 8 positions matching TRBD1. Germline-derived CDR1 and CDR2 are DFQATT and SNEGSKA (reference sequence). J lost 5 bases, V lost 6 bases, and 8 bases had no gene match. The CDR3 consists of 13 residues.

This clonotype was counted a few times. V gene TRBV10-3 combines with J gene TRBJ2-2, with 11 bases identical to TRBD2. This CDR3 has 15 residues. The ends lost 2 bases at V and 6 bases at J; junction bases unmatched: 2. Germline-derived CDR1 and CDR2 are ENHRY and SYGVKD. As DNA, the CDR3 is TGTGCCATCAGTGAGCCTAGCGGGGGGCCCGGGGAGCTGTTTTTT. It codes for CAISEPSGGPGELFF.

This clonotype was found a few times. This rearrangement joins TRBV27 to TRBJ2-1; D gene uncertain. V was pared by 4 bases and J by 12 bases, with 7 bases between. The CDR3 runs to 10 residues. CDR1 is MNHEY and CDR2 is SMNVEV in the germline V gene (reference sequence). The CDR3 bases are TGTGCCAGCAGTTACCCCCGGCAGTTCTTC. It codes for CASSYPRQFF.

This clonotype was recorded a few times. The chain couples TRBV12-3 or TRBV12-4 to TRBJ1-5; unclear D gene. V lost 5 bases to trimming and J lost 0 bases, with 11 bases between them. The CDR3 is 15 amino acids. Here the CDR3 DNA reads TGTGCCAGCAGTCCGACACGGCATAGCAATCAGCCCCAGCATTTT. Translation gives CASSPTRHSNQPQHF.

The chain joins TRBV20-1 to TRBJ1-2; D perhaps matches TRBD1 (6 bases). The V and J ends lost 3 bases and 6 bases respectively, with 11 bases between them. Germline lookup yields CDR1 DFQATT and CDR2 SNEGSKA (reference sequence). The CDR3 is 12 residues long. CDR3 protein: CSASKGGDGYTF. The CDR3 nucleotides are TGCAGTGCTAGTAAGGGGGGGGATGGCTACACCTTC.

The rearrangement uses TRBV7-2 and TRBJ2-4, with TRBD1 identical over 10 bases. The CDR3 contains 16 residues. Germline V gives CDR1 SGHTA, CDR2 FQGNSA. The trim removed 5 bases at V and 9 bases at J, leaving 13 bases unmatched. The CDR3 loop reads CASSPQTGGAMVIQYF. CDR3 bases: TGTGCCAGCAGCCCACAGACAGGGGGCGCGATGGTCATTCAGTACTTC.

Only a few counts were recorded for this clonotype. The V gene is TRBV29-1, the J gene TRBJ2-1; 7 bases are shared with TRBD2. CDR3 length: 14 amino acids. The germline CDR1 and CDR2 sequences are SQVTM and ANQGSEA. V shed 3 bases, J shed 2 bases, and the junction held 4 bases outside the gene matches. The CDR3 DNA reads TGCAGCGTTGACGGCGGGAGCACCTACAATGAGCAGTTCTTC. Translation: CSVDGGSTYNEQFF.

The chain has TRBV7-8 and TRBJ2-1, with D perhaps matching TRBD1 or TRBD2 (5 bases each). The germline CDR1 and CDR2 sequences are SGHVS and FQNEAQ. This CDR3 region has 12 residues. V gave up 5 bases and J gave up 8 bases, with 10 bases separating them. CDR3 DNA sequence: TGTGCCAGCAGCCGGGGACCTTATGAGCAGTTCTTC. It translates to CASSRGPYEQFF.

This clonotype was observed a handful of times. The chain uses TRBV20-1 and TRBJ1-5, with 7 bases identical to TRBD1. The germline V gene encodes CDR1 DFQATT and CDR2 SNEGSKA (reference sequence). The length of the CDR3 is 14 residues. The J segment lost 2 bases and the V segment lost 6 bases, leaving 7 bases of the junction unmatched. CDR3 sequence (DNA): TGCAGTGCCAGGGACAGCCGGGGCAATCAGCCCCAGCATTTT. It yields the protein CSARDSRGNQPQHF.

The chain combines TRBV29-1 with TRBJ1-1; D may be TRBD1 (6 bases). Germline V CDR1 and CDR2: SQVTM, ANQGSEA. The CDR3 loop spans 11 amino acids. V gave up 5 bases and J gave up 3 bases, with 7 bases separating them. CDR3 in amino acids: CSVRGDTEAFF. CDR3 nucleotides: TGCAGCGTTAGGGGGGACACTGAAGCTTTCTTT.

CDR3 protein: CASSSGGGGSYNSPLHF. CDR3 DNA: TGCGCCAGCAGCTCCGGCGGGGGAGGCTCCTATAATTCACCCCTCCACTTT. The rearrangement joins TRBV5-1 to TRBJ1-6; D possibly corresponds to TRBD1 (5 bases). Deletions cut 3 bases from V and 0 bases from J, with 13 bases between. The CDR3 has 17 amino acids. Germline-derived CDR1 and CDR2 are SGHRS and YFSETQ.

This clonotype appeared a few times. The chain joins TRBV4-2 to TRBJ2-2; no reliable D call. Germline V gene lookup returns CDR1 LGHNA and CDR2 YNFKEQ. The CDR3 loop spans 15 amino acids. Between the trimmed V and J ends, which lost 4 bases and 6 bases, there was a span of 15 bases. The CDR3 nucleotides read TGTGCCAGCAGCCCCACAATAACTGTGCCCGGGGAGCTGTTTTTT. It yields the protein CASSPTITVPGELFF.

This clonotype was recorded a few times. V usage is TRBV18 and J usage is TRBJ2-7; D is unclear. The CDR3 contains 14 residues. Germline CDR1 is KGHSH and CDR2 is LQKENI. V was pared by 6 bases and J by 6 bases, with 18 bases between. The CDR3 is CASSLGVEGSEQYF. CDR3 coding DNA: TGTGCCAGCTCCCTGGGTGTGGAAGGGTCCGAGCAGTACTTC. Full variable domain (rest looked up from reference TRBV18 and TRBJ2-7): NAGVMQNPRHLVRRRGQEARLRCSPMKGHSHVYWYRQLPEEGLKFMVYLQKENIIDESGMPKERFSAEFPKEGPSILRIQQVVRGDSAAYFCASSLGVEGSEQYFGPGTRLTVT.

This clonotype was counted at least ten times. The genes are TRBV29-1 and TRBJ1-1, with TRBD1 matching 10 bases. The CDR3 runs to 13 residues. V was pared by 5 bases and J by 5 bases, with 5 bases of the junction left unmatched. Germline CDR1 SQVTM, CDR2 ANQGSEA. DNA of the CDR3: TGCAGCGTTCAACGGACAGGGGGAACTGAAGCTTTCTTT. It encodes CSVQRTGGTEAFF.

The rearrangement joins TRBV6-1 to TRBJ1-2; TRBD1 might be the D (5 bases). CDR3 length: 14 residues. CDR1 and CDR2 (germline): MNHNS, SASEGT. V dropped 5 bases and J dropped 7 bases, with 17 bases sitting between them. The CDR3 loop reads CASSPPQGESGYTF. The CDR3, as DNA: TGTGCCAGCAGTCCCCCGCAGGGAGAGAGTGGCTACACCTTC.

This clonotype was counted only a few times. The chain joins TRBV20-1 to TRBJ2-7, with 12 bases matching TRBD2. The CDR3 loop spans 15 amino acids. From germline, CDR1 is DFQATT and CDR2 SNEGSKA (reference sequence). Trimming removed 5 bases from V and 2 bases from J; junction bases left unmatched: 7. The CDR3 coding sequence is TGCAGTGCTCTGACTAGCGGGAGTTGGACCTACGAGCAGTACTTC. Amino acids: CSALTSGSWTYEQYF.